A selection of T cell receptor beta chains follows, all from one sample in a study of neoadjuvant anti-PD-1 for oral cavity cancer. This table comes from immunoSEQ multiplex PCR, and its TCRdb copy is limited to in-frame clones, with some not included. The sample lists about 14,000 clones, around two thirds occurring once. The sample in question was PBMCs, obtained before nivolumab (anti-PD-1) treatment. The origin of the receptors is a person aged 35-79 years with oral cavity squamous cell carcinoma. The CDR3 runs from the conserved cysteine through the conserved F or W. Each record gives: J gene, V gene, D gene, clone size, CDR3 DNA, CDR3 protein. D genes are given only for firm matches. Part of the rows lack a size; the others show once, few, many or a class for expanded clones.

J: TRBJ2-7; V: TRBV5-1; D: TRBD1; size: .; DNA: TGCGCCAGCAGCTTGGAGACGGGACAGGGGACCGAGCAGTACTTC; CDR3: CASSLETGQGTEQYF
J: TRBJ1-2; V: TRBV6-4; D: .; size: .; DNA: TGTGCCAGCAGTGACTCTCAGAGGAGCTACACCTTC; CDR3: CASSDSQRSYTF
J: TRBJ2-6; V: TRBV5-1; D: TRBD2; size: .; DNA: TGCGCCAGCAGCTTAGAAGCGGGGTCTGGGGCCAACGTCCTGACTTTC; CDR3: CASSLEAGSGANVLTF
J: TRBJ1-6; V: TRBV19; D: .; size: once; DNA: TGTGCCAGTAGTATCGGGCAGGCCTCTAATTCACCCCTCCACTTT; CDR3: CASSIGQASNSPLHF
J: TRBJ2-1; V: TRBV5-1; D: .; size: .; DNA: TGCGCCAGCAGCTCGTCTCCCGGTGAGCAGTTCTTC; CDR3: CASSSSPGEQFF
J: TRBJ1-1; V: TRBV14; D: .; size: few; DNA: TGTGCCAGCAGCCATGGGAGGGCCGCTGAAGCTTTCTTT; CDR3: CASSHGRAAEAFF
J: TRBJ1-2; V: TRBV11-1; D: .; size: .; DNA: TGTGCCAGCAGCTTTGACAGCTATGGCTACACCTTC; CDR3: CASSFDSYGYTF
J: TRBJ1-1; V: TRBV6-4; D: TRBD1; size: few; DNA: TGTGCCAGCAGTGAATTGCCGGGACAGGGGGCCACTGAAGCTTTCTTT; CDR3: CASSELPGQGATEAFF
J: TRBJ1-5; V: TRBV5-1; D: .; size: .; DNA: TGCGCCAGCAGCCCCTATAGCAATCAGCCCCAGCATTTT; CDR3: CASSPYSNQPQHF
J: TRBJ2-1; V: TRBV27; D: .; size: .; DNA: TGTGCCAGCACCCCGGGCGTGGGAGATGAGCAGTTCTTC; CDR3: CASTPGVGDEQFF
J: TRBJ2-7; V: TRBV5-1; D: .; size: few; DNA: TGCGCCAGCAGCTTGGAAACTAGCTCCTACGAGCAGTACTTC; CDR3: CASSLETSSYEQYF
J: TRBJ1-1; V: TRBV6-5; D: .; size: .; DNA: TGTGCCAGCAGTTACTCGAGGCAGAACACTGAAGCTTTCTTT; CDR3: CASSYSRQNTEAFF
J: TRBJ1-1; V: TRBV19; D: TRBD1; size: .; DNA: TGTGCCAGTAGTATAGTGAACAGGGGCAGGACTGAAGCTTTCTTT; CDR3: CASSIVNRGRTEAFF
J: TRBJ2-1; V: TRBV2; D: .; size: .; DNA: TGTGCCAGCACTGTGGACCGTTCGAGCTCCTACAATGAGCAGTTCTTC; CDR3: CASTVDRSSSYNEQFF
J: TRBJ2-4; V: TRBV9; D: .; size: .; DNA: TGTGCCAGCAGCGAAGACAAAAACATTCAGTACTTC; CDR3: CASSEDKNIQYF
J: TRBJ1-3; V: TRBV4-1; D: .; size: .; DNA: TGCGCCAGCAGCCATGACGGAGCCTCTGGAAACACCATATATTTT; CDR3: CASSHDGASGNTIYF
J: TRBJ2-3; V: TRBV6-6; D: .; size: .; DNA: TGTGCCAGCAGTTACGAGGTCCTCACGTTGACGCAGTATTTT; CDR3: CASSYEVLTLTQYF
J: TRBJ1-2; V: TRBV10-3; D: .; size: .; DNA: TGTGCCATGACACCCGAGAAAGGGGGCTATGGCTACACCTTC; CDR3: CAMTPEKGGYGYTF
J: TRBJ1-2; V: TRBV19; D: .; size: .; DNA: TGTGCCAGCCGCTCTCGGGAAGCTCCCTATGGCTACACCTTC; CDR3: CASRSREAPYGYTF
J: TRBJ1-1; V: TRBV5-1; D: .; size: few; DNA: TGCGCCAGCAGCTTGGCATTGGACGGGCCGAAGACTGAAGCTTTCTTT; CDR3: CASSLALDGPKTEAFF
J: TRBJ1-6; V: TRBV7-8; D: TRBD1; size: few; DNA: TGTGCCAGCAGCTTAGGAGGGACAGGGTTCGGTTCACCCCTCCACTTT; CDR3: CASSLGGTGFGSPLHF
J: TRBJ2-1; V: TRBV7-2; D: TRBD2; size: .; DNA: TGTGCCAGCAGCTTCCCTCTTAGCGGGGGCCTCAATGAGCAGTTCTTC; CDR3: CASSFPLSGGLNEQFF
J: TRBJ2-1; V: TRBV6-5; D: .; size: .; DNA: TGTGCCAGCAGTTCTGAGAATAATGAGCAGTTCTTC; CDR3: CASSSENNEQFF
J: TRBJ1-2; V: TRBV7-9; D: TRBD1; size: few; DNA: TGTGCCAGCAGCTTAGGACAGGGGTATTCGTATGGCTACACCTTC; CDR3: CASSLGQGYSYGYTF
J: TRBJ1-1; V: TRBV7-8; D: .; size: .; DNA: TGTGCCAGCAGCTTAAGCAGGTCCAGTGAAGCTTTCTTT; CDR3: CASSLSRSSEAFF
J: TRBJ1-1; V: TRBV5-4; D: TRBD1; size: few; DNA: TGTGCCAGCAGCGCACAGGGGAGGGACACTGAAGCTTTCTTT; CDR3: CASSAQGRDTEAFF